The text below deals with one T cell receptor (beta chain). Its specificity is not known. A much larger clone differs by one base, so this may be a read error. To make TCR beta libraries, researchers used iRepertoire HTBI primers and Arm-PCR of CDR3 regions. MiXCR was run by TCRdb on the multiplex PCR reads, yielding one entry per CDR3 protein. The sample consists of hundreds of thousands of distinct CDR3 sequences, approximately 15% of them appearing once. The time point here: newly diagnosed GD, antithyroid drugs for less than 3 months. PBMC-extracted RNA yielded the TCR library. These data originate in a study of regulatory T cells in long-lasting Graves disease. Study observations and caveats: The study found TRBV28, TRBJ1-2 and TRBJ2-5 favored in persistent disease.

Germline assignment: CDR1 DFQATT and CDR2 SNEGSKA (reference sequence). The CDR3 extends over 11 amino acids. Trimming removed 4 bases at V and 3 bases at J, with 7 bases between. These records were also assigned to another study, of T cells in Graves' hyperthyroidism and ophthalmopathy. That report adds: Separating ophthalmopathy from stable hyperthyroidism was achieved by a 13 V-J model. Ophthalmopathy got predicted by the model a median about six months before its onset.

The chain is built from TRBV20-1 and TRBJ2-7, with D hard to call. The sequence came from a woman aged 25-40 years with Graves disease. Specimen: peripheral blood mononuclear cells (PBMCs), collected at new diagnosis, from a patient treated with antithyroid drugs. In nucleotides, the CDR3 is TGCAGTGCTACAGAGGACTACGAGCAGTACTTC. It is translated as CSATEDYEQYF.